The following is a TCR beta chain sequence with its context. Assay: immunoSEQ multiplex PCR; the TCRdb copy retains only in-frame clones and omits some. This sample has 200,000 or so clones, with more than 70% found just once. These data come from a study of blood T cell repertoires in COVID-19. Across the whole study: Sites across the United States, Italy and Spain contributed samples from acute and convalescent COVID-19.

The V segment lost 7 bases and the J segment 1 base; nucleotides outside the gene matches: 1. Germline CDR1 reads LNHDA; CDR2 reads SQIVND (reference sequence). This CDR3 has 13 amino acids. This TCR was sampled from a person in their 70s with COVID-19, enrolled during active disease. The chain carries TRBV19 and TRBJ2-4; 7 nucleotides align to TRBD1. The sample comprised peripheral blood. The CDR3 sequence: CASKDRAKNIQYF. In DNA, the CDR3 is TGTGCCAGTAAGGACAGGGCCAAAAACATTCAGTACTTC. The full variable domain, its missing parts supplied by reference TRBV19 and TRBJ2-4, is DGGITQSPKYLFRKEGQNVTLSCEQNLNHDAMYWYRQDPGQGLRLIYYSQIVNDFQKGDIAEGYSVSREKKESFPLTVTSAQKNPTAFYLCASKDRAKNIQYFGAGTRLSVL.